The 21 T cell receptor beta chains below were found in one sample sequenced in a study of T cell responses to AZD1222 COVID-19 vaccine. Assay: immunoSEQ multiplex PCR; the TCRdb copy retains only in-frame clones and omits some. In the table there are over 100,000 clones, under 90% of which are singletons. Specimen: peripheral blood, collected on day 0 of AZD1222 vaccination. The receptors were sampled from an adult in good health.

This chain joins TRBV7-9 and TRBJ2-2; perhaps TRBD2 as D (6 bases). Trimming took off 5 bases at V and 0 bases at J, with 13 bases between the two ends. Germline V gene sequence: CDR1 SEHNR, CDR2 FQNEAQ (reference sequence). The CDR3 has 16 amino acids. CDR3 region: CASSARTNPNTGELFF. Written as DNA, the CDR3 is TGTGCCAGCAGCGCGAGGACTAACCCGAACACCGGGGAGCTGTTTTTT. The full variable domain, its missing parts supplied by reference TRBV7-9 and TRBJ2-2, is DTGVSQNPRHKITKRGQNVTFRCDPISEHNRLYWYRQTLGQGPEFLTYFQNEAQLEKSRLLSDRFSAERPKGSFSTLEIQRTEQGDSAMYLCASSARTNPNTGELFFGEGSRLTVL.

The V call is TRBV12-3 or TRBV12-4, the J call TRBJ1-4; D is unresolved. CDR3 length: 12 amino acids. V gave up 6 bases and J gave up 5 bases, with 7 bases separating them. This CDR3 is CASRPPNEKLFF. The CDR3 region has the DNA TGTGCCAGCAGGCCGCCGAATGAAAAACTGTTTTTT.

The rearrangement joins TRBV9 to TRBJ2-1, with a tentative D call TRBD2 (6 bases). Germline lookup yields CDR1 SGDLS and CDR2 YYNGEE. This CDR3 is 16 amino acids long. V shed 0 bases and J shed 3 bases, with 13 bases lying between them. DNA of the CDR3: TGTGCCAGCAGCGTAGTCGTGACTAGAGGCTACAATGAGCAGTTCTTC. Translation: CASSVVVTRGYNEQFF.

This chain joins TRBV19 and TRBJ1-1; D uncertain. The CDR3 runs to 13 residues. Germline loops: CDR1 LNHDA, CDR2 SQIVND (reference sequence). Trimming pared 5 bases from V and 1 base from J, leaving 8 bases between. The CDR3 loop reads CASSYRGNTEAFF. CDR3 bases: TGTGCCAGTAGTTATCGGGGGAACACTGAAGCTTTCTTT.

V gene TRBV30 combines with J gene TRBJ1-1, with D unclear. CDR1 is GTSNPN and CDR2 is SVGIG in the germline V gene (reference sequence). The CDR3 is 12 residues long. Trimming removed 3 bases at V and 6 bases at J, with 11 bases between. CDR3 region: CAWSPTGSEAFF. CDR3 in DNA: TGTGCCTGGAGCCCAACGGGGTCTGAAGCTTTCTTT.

V and J are TRBV2 and TRBJ1-2; D call uncertain. Germline CDR1 reads SNHLY; CDR2 reads FYNNEI. Trimming removed 7 bases from V and 6 bases from J, with 15 bases in between. This CDR3 has 13 amino acids. Written as DNA, the CDR3 is TGTGCCAGCAACCCCGATATCAGTGATGGCTACACCTTC. Translated, it gives CASNPDISDGYTF.

This rearrangement joins TRBV5-6 to TRBJ2-7, with no clear D. The germline V and J ends were trimmed by 6 bases and 10 bases, with 20 bases remaining between them. Germline V lookup: CDR1 SGHDT, CDR2 YYEEEE. The CDR3 totals 13 residues. CDR3 DNA: TGTGCCAGCACCCACCTTCGAGAAGGGATCCAGTACTTC. This translates into CASTHLREGIQYF.

The chain combines TRBV7-2 with TRBJ2-7; D possibly matches TRBD1 or TRBD2 (6 bases each). V was trimmed by 0 bases and J by 2 bases, leaving 8 bases between them. The CDR3 contains 14 residues. CDR1 SGHTA and CDR2 FQGNSA come from the germline V gene. CDR3 loop: CASSLARDTYEQYF. Written as DNA, the CDR3 is TGTGCCAGCAGCTTAGCGCGGGACACCTACGAGCAGTACTTC.

The V call is TRBV3-1 (or the pseudogene TRBV3-2), the J call TRBJ2-3; possible D gene TRBD2, 6 bases. The V end lost 0 bases, the J end lost 11 bases, and 12 bases lay between the germline ends. This CDR3 contains 13 residues. Germline V CDR1 and CDR2: LGHDT, YNNKEL (reference sequence). In nucleotides, the CDR3 is TGTGCCAGCAGCCAAGAATTGACTAGGAAGCAGTATTTT. It translates to CASSQELTRKQYF.

This chain joins TRBV7-2 and TRBJ1-1, with D possibly being TRBD1 (5 bases). This CDR3 has 13 residues. Between the trimmed V and J ends, which lost 8 bases and 3 bases, there was a span of 13 bases. Germline V gene lookup returns CDR1 SGHTA and CDR2 FQGNSA. Here the CDR3 reads CASRWTGDTEAFF. CDR3 in DNA: TGTGCCAGCCGTTGGACGGGGGACACTGAAGCTTTCTTT.

The V gene is TRBV6-5, the J gene TRBJ1-1; D gene ambiguous. Germline CDR1 MNHEY, CDR2 SVGAGI. Trimming cost V 4 bases and J 1 base, with 10 bases left between them. The CDR3 length is 14 residues. The CDR3 region has the DNA TGTGCCAGCAGTTTTGATGTGGGGAACACTGAAGCTTTCTTT. Amino acids: CASSFDVGNTEAFF.

This clone was seen once. V and J are TRBV6-1 and TRBJ1-6; 7 positions match TRBD1. The CDR3 consists of 17 residues. V lost 6 bases, J lost 8 bases, and 16 bases stayed unmatched. The germline CDR1 and CDR2 sequences are MNHNS and SASEGT. For the CDR3, the DNA is TGTGCCAGCAGAGAACCCCCTGACAGGGCGACTTATTCACCCCTCCACTTT. It encodes CASREPPDRATYSPLHF.

This rearrangement joins TRBV6-4 to TRBJ2-7; D is possibly TRBD1 (6 bases). With 3 bases removed from V and 6 bases from J, the gap between germline ends came to 12 bases. The germline CDR1 and CDR2 sequences are MRHNA and SNTAGT. This CDR3 has 13 residues. CDR3 bases: TGTGCCAGCAGTGAAACAGGGAGCGGCGAGCAGTACTTC. Its translation is CASSETGSGEQYF.

The chain employs TRBV5-1 and TRBJ1-3; D may be TRBD1 (5 bases). Trimming removed 3 bases at V and 8 bases at J, with 18 bases between. The CDR3 sequence is 15 residues long. Per germline, CDR1 SGHRS and CDR2 YFSETQ. The CDR3 region has the DNA TGCGCCAGCAGCTCCCCTGGTGGAGGAGGGGACACCATATATTTT. Amino acids: CASSSPGGGGDTIYF.

V and J are TRBV6-5 and TRBJ1-2; perhaps TRBD1 as D (5 bases). Germline loops: CDR1 MNHEY, CDR2 SVGAGI. CDR3 length: 14 amino acids. Trimming cost V 8 bases and J 3 bases, with 16 bases left between them. CDR3 sequence: CASFQPGQDYGYTF. In DNA, the CDR3 is TGTGCCAGCTTCCAACCGGGGCAGGACTATGGCTACACCTTC.

V and J are TRBV3-1 (or the pseudogene TRBV3-2) and TRBJ2-5, with 7 bases aligning to TRBD1. Germline V gene lookup returns CDR1 LGHDT and CDR2 YNNKEL (reference sequence). This CDR3 is built from 16 residues. V shed 4 bases and J 4 bases; nucleotides not matched to a gene: 12. In DNA, the CDR3 is TGTGCCAGCAGCCTAAGTTTAGGGGGCGCGGGAGAGACCCAGTACTTC. As protein: CASSLSLGGAGETQYF.

This clone has a single count. The gene calls are TRBV3-1 (or the pseudogene TRBV3-2) and TRBJ2-1; 14 positions agree with TRBD2. The V and J ends lost 8 bases and 4 bases, in that order; junction bases with no gene match: 7. CDR3 length: 16 amino acids. In germline, CDR1 is LGHDT, CDR2 YNNKEL (reference sequence). DNA for the CDR3: TGTGCCAGCCATCGACTAGCGGGGGGGCAATACAATGAGCAGTTCTTC. This encodes CASHRLAGGQYNEQFF.

The rearrangement uses TRBV7-3 and TRBJ2-2; no definite D call. Per the germline V gene, CDR1 is SGHTA and CDR2 is FQGTGA. V lost 2 bases to trimming and J lost 3 bases, with 4 bases between them. CDR3 length equals 13 residues. CDR3: CASSLFDTGELFF. CDR3 DNA: TGTGCCAGCAGCTTATTTGACACCGGGGAGCTGTTTTTT.

The J gene is TRBJ2-3, the V gene TRBV6-5, with D perhaps assigned TRBD1 or TRBD2 (6 bases each). CDR1 and CDR2 (germline): MNHEY, SVGAGI. V shed 4 bases and J shed 6 bases, with 20 bases lying between them. This CDR3 spans 16 amino acids. DNA for the CDR3: TGTGCCAGCAGTTCCGCAGGGGCGGGGAAGGGGGATACGCAGTATTTT. Encoded protein: CASSSAGAGKGDTQYF.

The DNA of the CDR3 is TGCAGCGCTCGACTAGCGGGGGTGAATGAGCAGTTCTTC. This gives the protein CSARLAGVNEQFF. The J gene is TRBJ2-1, the V gene TRBV29-1, with TRBD2 matching over 12 bases. Germline CDR1 SQVTM, CDR2 ANQGSEA. The CDR3 contains 13 residues. The V segment lost 7 bases and the J segment 7 bases; nucleotides outside the gene matches: 5.

The rearrangement uses TRBV29-1 and TRBJ1-2, with 10 bases that match TRBD1. Germline assignment: CDR1 SQVTM and CDR2 ANQGSEA. The V segment lost 5 bases and the J segment 1 base; nucleotides outside the gene matches: 7. The CDR3 length is 15 residues. The CDR3 reads CSVPHDRGRNYGYTF. The DNA of the CDR3 is TGCAGCGTTCCCCACGACAGGGGGCGTAACTATGGCTACACCTTC.